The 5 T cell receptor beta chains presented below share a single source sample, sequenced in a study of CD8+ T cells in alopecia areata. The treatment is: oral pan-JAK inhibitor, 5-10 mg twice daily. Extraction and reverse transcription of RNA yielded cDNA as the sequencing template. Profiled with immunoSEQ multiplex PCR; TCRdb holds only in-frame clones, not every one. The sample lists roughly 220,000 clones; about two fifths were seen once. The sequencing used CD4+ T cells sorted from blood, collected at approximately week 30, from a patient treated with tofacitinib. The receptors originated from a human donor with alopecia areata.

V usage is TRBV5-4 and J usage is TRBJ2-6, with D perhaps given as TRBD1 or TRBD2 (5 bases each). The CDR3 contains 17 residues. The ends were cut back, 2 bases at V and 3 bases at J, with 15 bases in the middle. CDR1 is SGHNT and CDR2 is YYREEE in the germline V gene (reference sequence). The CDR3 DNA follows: TGTGCCAGCAGCTTAAGCGGTGGGGCGTATGGGGCCAACGTCCTGACTTTC. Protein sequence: CASSLSGGAYGANVLTF. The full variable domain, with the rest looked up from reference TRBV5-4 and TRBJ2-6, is ETGVTQSPTHLIKTRGQQVTLRCSSQSGHNTVSWYQQALGQGPQFIFQYYREEENGRGNFPPRFSGLQFPNYSSELNVNALELDDSALYLCASSLSGGAYGANVLTFGAGSRLTVL.

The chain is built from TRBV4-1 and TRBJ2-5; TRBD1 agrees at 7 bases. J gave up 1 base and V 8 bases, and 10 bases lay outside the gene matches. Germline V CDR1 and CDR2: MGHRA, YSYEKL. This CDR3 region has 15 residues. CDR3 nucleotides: TGCGCCAGCCGATCTTTGGGACAGCCCCAAGAGACCCAGTACTTC. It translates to CASRSLGQPQETQYF.

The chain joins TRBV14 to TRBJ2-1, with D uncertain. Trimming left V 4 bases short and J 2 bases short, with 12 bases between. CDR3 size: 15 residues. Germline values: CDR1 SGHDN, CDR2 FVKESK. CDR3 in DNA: TGTGCCAGCAGCCGAGGCGGATTAACCTACAATGAGCAGTTCTTC. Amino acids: CASSRGGLTYNEQFF.

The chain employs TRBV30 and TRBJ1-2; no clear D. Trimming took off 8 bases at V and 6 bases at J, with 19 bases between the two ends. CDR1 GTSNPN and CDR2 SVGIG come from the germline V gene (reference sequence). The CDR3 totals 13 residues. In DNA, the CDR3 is TGTGCCGTGGAGTTCGCGGTAGCCGATGGCTACACCTTC. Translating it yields CAVEFAVADGYTF.

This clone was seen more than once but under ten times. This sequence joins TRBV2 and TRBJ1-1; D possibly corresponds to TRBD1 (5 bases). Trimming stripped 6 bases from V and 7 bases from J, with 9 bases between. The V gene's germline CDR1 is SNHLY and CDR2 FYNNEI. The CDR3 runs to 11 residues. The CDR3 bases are TGTGCCAGCAGCAAGGGGTTTGAAGCTTTCTTT. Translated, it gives CASSKGFEAFF. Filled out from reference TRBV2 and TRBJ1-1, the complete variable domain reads EPEVTQTPSHQVTQMGQEVILRCVPISNHLYFYWYRQILGQKVEFLVSFYNNEISEKSEIFDDQFSVERPDGSNFTLKIRSTKLEDSAMYFCASSKGFEAFFGQGTRLTVV.